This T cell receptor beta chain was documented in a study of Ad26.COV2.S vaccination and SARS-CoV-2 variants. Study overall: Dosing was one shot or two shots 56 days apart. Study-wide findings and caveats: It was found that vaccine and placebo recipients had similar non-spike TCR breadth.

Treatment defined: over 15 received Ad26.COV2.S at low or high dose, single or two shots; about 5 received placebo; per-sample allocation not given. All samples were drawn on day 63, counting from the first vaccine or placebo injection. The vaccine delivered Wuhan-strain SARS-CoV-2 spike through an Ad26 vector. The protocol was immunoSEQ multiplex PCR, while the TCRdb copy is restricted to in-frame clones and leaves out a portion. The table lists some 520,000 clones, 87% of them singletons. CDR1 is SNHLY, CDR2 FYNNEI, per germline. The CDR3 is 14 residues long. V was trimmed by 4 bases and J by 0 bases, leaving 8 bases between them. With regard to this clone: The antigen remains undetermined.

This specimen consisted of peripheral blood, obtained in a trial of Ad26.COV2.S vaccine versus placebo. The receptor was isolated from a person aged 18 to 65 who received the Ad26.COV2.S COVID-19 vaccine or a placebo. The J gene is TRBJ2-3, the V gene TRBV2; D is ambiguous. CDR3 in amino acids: CASSGRTSTDTQYF. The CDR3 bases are TGTGCCAGCAGTGGCAGAACTAGCACAGATACGCAGTATTTT. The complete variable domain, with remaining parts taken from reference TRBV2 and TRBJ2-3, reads EPEVTQTPSHQVTQMGQEVILRCVPISNHLYFYWYRQILGQKVEFLVSFYNNEISEKSEIFDDQFSVERPDGSNFTLKIRSTKLEDSAMYFCASSGRTSTDTQYFGPGTRLTVL.